These 32 T cell receptor beta chains came from one sample sequenced in a study of long-term antiretroviral therapy in people with HIV. Runs used v3.0 of the immunoSEQ assay and were done at survey level. The data were produced by immunoSEQ multiplex PCR, yet TCRdb's version contains in-frame clones alone and is incomplete. Among about 7,800 clones listed, 81% were seen once. This specimen consisted of unsorted PBMCs, obtained roughly 2.5 years before starting antiretroviral therapy. Receptors originate from a man aged 40-49 years with HIV.

The DNA of the CDR3 is TGTGCCTGGAGTGACACTCCCGGGACAGAGAACACCGGGGAGCTGTTTTTT. Its protein is CAWSDTPGTENTGELFF. V usage is TRBV30 and J usage is TRBJ2-2; 7 bases agree with TRBD1. V trimming: 1 base; J trimming: 1 base; junction bases outside the gene matches: 9. The CDR3 has 17 residues. Germline CDR1 and CDR2: GTSNPN and SVGIG (reference sequence).

This chain joins TRBV27 and TRBJ2-7, with a tentative D call TRBD2 (6 bases). The V end was cut by 10 bases, the J end by 6 bases, with 19 bases between. CDR3 length equals 13 residues. From germline, CDR1 is MNHEY and CDR2 SMNVEV (reference sequence). CDR3 in amino acids: CATRDSGDFEQYF. In nucleotides, the CDR3 is TGTGCCACCCGGGACTCCGGGGATTTCGAGCAGTACTTC.

The V gene is TRBV7-2, the J gene TRBJ2-3; D unresolved. Trimming stripped 3 bases from V and 5 bases from J, with 6 bases between. CDR1 and CDR2 (germline): SGHTA, FQGNSA. The CDR3 runs to 12 residues. The CDR3: CASSFQRDTQYF. CDR3 sequence (DNA): TGTGCCAGCAGCTTTCAACGAGATACGCAGTATTTT.

This clone has a handful of counts. The CDR3, as DNA: TGTGCCAGCAGTGAAGCGCTTCCAGCTTCCTACGAGCAGTACTTC. It is translated as CASSEALPASYEQYF. The V call is TRBV2, the J call TRBJ2-7; D gene unclear. In germline, CDR1 is SNHLY, CDR2 FYNNEI. CDR3 size: 15 residues. V lost 0 bases to trimming and J lost 1 base, with 10 bases between them.

This chain links TRBV28 with TRBJ1-5; D call uncertain. The CDR3 length is 13 residues. V was shortened by 2 bases and J by 8 bases, with 10 bases between the two germline ends. The germline V gene encodes CDR1 MDHEN and CDR2 SYDVKM. This CDR3 reads CASSLRPPEPQHF. In DNA form, the CDR3 reads TGTGCCAGCAGTTTACGACCACCGGAGCCCCAGCATTTT.

The V gene is TRBV7-2, the J gene TRBJ2-1; D not certain. The CDR3 is made up of 12 amino acids. Between the trimmed V and J ends, which lost 1 base and 12 bases, there was a span of 10 bases. Germline CDR1 reads SGHTA; CDR2 reads FQGNSA. CDR3 residues: CASSLERLGQFF. In DNA form, the CDR3 reads TGTGCCAGCAGCTTAGAACGGTTAGGGCAGTTCTTC.

V and J are TRBV5-1 and TRBJ2-2, with 7 bases aligning to TRBD2. The CDR3 extends over 17 amino acids. V shed 0 bases, J shed 9 bases, and the junction held 14 bases outside the gene matches. Germline CDR1 is SGHRS and CDR2 is YFSETQ. CDR3 DNA: TGCGCCAGCAGCTTGGTGACTAGCAGAAAGTTTAGCTGGGAGCTGTTTTTT. This translates into CASSLVTSRKFSWELFF.

The genes are TRBV9 and TRBJ2-3, with a tentative D call TRBD2 (6 bases). Trimming cost V 2 bases and J 2 bases, with 18 bases left between them. The CDR3 length is 17 residues. From germline, CDR1 is SGDLS and CDR2 YYNGEE. Here the CDR3 reads CASSVDPTSGFTDTQYF. CDR3 nucleotides: TGTGCCAGCAGCGTTGACCCGACCAGCGGGTTCACAGATACGCAGTATTTT. The whole variable domain, remainder taken from reference TRBV9 and TRBJ2-3, is DSGVTQTPKHLITATGQRVTLRCSPRSGDLSVYWYQQSLDQGLQFLIQYYNGEERAKGNILERFSAQQFPDLHSELNLSSLELGDSALYFCASSVDPTSGFTDTQYFGPGTRLTVL.

The V gene is TRBV4-3, the J gene TRBJ1-3; D gene uncertain. CDR3 length: 17 amino acids. V was cut by 3 bases and J by 0 bases, with 15 bases left in between. CDR1 is LGHNA and CDR2 is YSLEER in the germline V gene. CDR3 residues: CASSQGNTVISGNTIYF. The CDR3 DNA sequence: TGCGCCAGCAGCCAGGGAAATACGGTGATCTCTGGAAACACCATATATTTT.

The J gene is TRBJ2-3, the V gene TRBV10-3, with D tentatively TRBD2 (5 bases). Per germline, CDR1 ENHRY and CDR2 SYGVKD. CDR3 length equals 16 residues. Trimming shortened V by 0 bases and J by 1 base, and 11 bases separated the two germline ends. The CDR3 nucleotides read TGTGCCATCAGTGAGTCAGCCAAGGGAGGCACAGATACGCAGTATTTT. It specifies CAISESAKGGTDTQYF.

V gene TRBV15 combines with J gene TRBJ2-7; D gene ambiguous. The V end was cut by 0 bases, the J end by 0 bases, with 9 bases between. CDR1 is LNHNV, CDR2 YYDKDF, per germline (reference sequence). This CDR3 has 15 residues. The CDR3 loop is CATSRDLVTSYEQYF. The CDR3 DNA follows: TGTGCCACCAGCAGAGACTTAGTCACCTCCTACGAGCAGTACTTC.

This clone was counted a single time. This chain uses TRBV6-1 with TRBJ2-7; D unresolved. The CDR3 extends over 13 amino acids. The V gene lost 1 base and the J gene lost 5 bases, with 9 bases spanning the gap. Looked up from germline, CDR1 is MNHNS and CDR2 is SASEGT. The CDR3 sequence is CASSEDLENEQYF. CDR3 coding DNA: TGTGCCAGCAGTGAAGACCTGGAGAACGAGCAGTACTTC.

This rearrangement joins TRBV4-2 to TRBJ2-1; 7 positions agree with TRBD2. The V segment lost 0 bases and the J segment 8 bases; nucleotides outside the gene matches: 1. The CDR3 runs to 13 residues. CDR1 is LGHNA and CDR2 is YNFKEQ in the germline V gene. The CDR3 region has the DNA TGTGCCAGCAGCCAAGATCGGGGGGATGAGCAGTTCTTC. This codes for CASSQDRGDEQFF.

The rearrangement uses TRBV10-2 and TRBJ2-3; 9 positions match TRBD2. Germline loops: CDR1 WSHSY, CDR2 SAAADI. This CDR3 has 15 residues. V gave up 3 bases and J gave up 4 bases; unmatched junction bases: 5. The chain's CDR3 is CASSDGGGAADTQYF. The CDR3 nucleotides are TGCGCCAGCAGTGATGGCGGGGGGGCGGCAGATACGCAGTATTTT.

The V gene is TRBV13, the J gene TRBJ2-7; 8 bases map to TRBD2. V lost 5 bases, J lost 3 bases, and 12 bases stayed unmatched. This CDR3 contains 16 residues. Germline values: CDR1 PRHDT, CDR2 FYEKMQ (reference sequence). The CDR3: CASSPDAPGLDYEQYF. CDR3 sequence (DNA): TGTGCCAGCAGCCCAGACGCTCCGGGACTAGACTACGAGCAGTACTTC.

The rearrangement joins TRBV7-2 to TRBJ2-7; 7 bases are a match to TRBD2. Trimming at V came to 2 bases and at J to 3 bases, leaving 4 bases not matched to a gene. This CDR3 is 14 amino acids long. Germline assignment: CDR1 SGHTA and CDR2 FQGNSA. The CDR3 DNA reads as TGTGCCAGCAGCTTAACAGCGGGGAACTACGAGCAGTACTTC. Its translation: CASSLTAGNYEQYF.

The chain recombines TRBV29-1 with TRBJ1-1; D gene uncertain. V was pared by 6 bases and J by 4 bases, with 9 bases between. Per the germline V gene, CDR1 is SQVTM and CDR2 is ANQGSEA. The CDR3 has 11 residues. Here the CDR3 reads CSVGLATEAFF. DNA of the CDR3: TGCAGCGTCGGATTAGCCACTGAAGCTTTCTTT.

J is TRBJ1-1 and V is TRBV18; 8 nucleotides line up with TRBD1. Looked up from germline, CDR1 is KGHSH and CDR2 is LQKENI. This CDR3 is 16 amino acids long. V gave up 3 bases and J gave up 4 bases; unmatched junction bases: 10. For the CDR3, the DNA is TGTGCCAGCTCACCCTCAGACAGGGGAAGAAGCACTGAAGCTTTCTTT. The encoded protein is CASSPSDRGRSTEAFF.

The V gene is TRBV5-6, the J gene TRBJ1-1; D gene uncertain. CDR1 is SGHDT, CDR2 YYEEEE, per germline. Trimming took 4 bases from V and 3 from J, leaving 7 bases between them. The CDR3 sequence is 12 residues long. In DNA, the CDR3 is TGTGCCAGCAGCCAGCAGGACACTGAAGCTTTCTTT. This sequence encodes CASSQQDTEAFF.

The V and J genes are TRBV15 and TRBJ2-3, with D tentatively TRBD1 (6 bases). Trimming shortened V by 3 bases and J by 4 bases, and 26 bases separated the two germline ends. The CDR3 spans 19 residues. In germline, CDR1 is LNHNV, CDR2 YYDKDF (reference sequence). CDR3 bases: TGTGCCACCAGCAGGACCCCGGGAACGGGACAAACAGGTCCAGATACGCAGTATTTT. It yields the protein CATSRTPGTGQTGPDTQYF.

This clone was counted a single time. The genes are TRBV10-2 and TRBJ1-6; D remains unclear. This CDR3 is 15 amino acids long. The ends were cut back, 3 bases at V and 7 bases at J, with 13 bases in the middle. CDR1 and CDR2 from the germline V gene are WSHSY and SAAADI. The CDR3 bases are TGCGCCAGCAGTGACCCCCCTCTAGTGAATTCACCCCTCCACTTT. It specifies CASSDPPLVNSPLHF.

The rearrangement uses TRBV9 and TRBJ2-2; possibly TRBD2 for D (7 bases). Trimming stripped 0 bases from V and 4 bases from J, with 13 bases between. The length of the CDR3 is 16 residues. Germline V gene lookup returns CDR1 SGDLS and CDR2 YYNGEE. The CDR3 loop is CASSVAGGRGTGELFF. In nucleotides, the CDR3 is TGTGCCAGCAGCGTAGCCGGGGGGCGCGGCACCGGGGAGCTGTTTTTT.

The chain recombines TRBV19 with TRBJ2-3, with TRBD1 identical over 11 bases. V shed 5 bases, J shed 2 bases, and the junction held 6 bases outside the gene matches. CDR1 is LNHDA and CDR2 is SQIVND in the germline V gene (reference sequence). CDR3 length equals 16 residues. CDR3 DNA: TGTGCCAGTAGTTTTAGGACAGGGGGCACCACAGATACGCAGTATTTT. Translation gives CASSFRTGGTTDTQYF.

CDR3 DNA sequence: TGCGCCAGCAGCCAAATCACAGGAGAAAACACTGAAGCTTTCTTT. Protein: CASSQITGENTEAFF. This sequence joins TRBV4-1 and TRBJ1-1; D might be TRBD1 (5 bases). Germline V gives CDR1 MGHRA, CDR2 YSYEKL. V shed 2 bases and J shed 2 bases, with 12 bases lying between them. The CDR3 is 15 amino acids.

The rearrangement joins TRBV19 to TRBJ1-2, with a tentative D call TRBD1 (5 bases). The CDR3 covers 13 residues. Germline CDR1 reads LNHDA; CDR2 reads SQIVND (reference sequence). Trimming stripped 5 bases from V and 6 bases from J, with 13 bases between. CDR3 protein: CASSVGLLNGYTF. The CDR3 DNA is TGTGCCAGTAGTGTGGGACTCCTCAATGGCTACACCTTC.

The chain employs TRBV6-4 and TRBJ2-7; 7 bases are shared with TRBD2. Germline V gene data show CDR1 as MRHNA and CDR2 as SNTAGT. The CDR3 loop spans 17 amino acids. The trim removed 2 bases at V and 2 bases at J, leaving 12 bases unmatched. CDR3 protein: CASSDDVKRGKTYEQYF. The CDR3 DNA reads TGTGCCAGCAGTGACGACGTGAAGCGGGGAAAAACCTACGAGCAGTACTTC.

V and J are TRBV7-9 and TRBJ2-1, with D unresolved. Germline-derived CDR1 and CDR2 are SEHNR and FQNEAQ (reference sequence). The germline V and J ends were trimmed by 9 bases and 2 bases, with 11 bases remaining between them. This CDR3 comprises 13 residues. CDR3 DNA sequence: TGTGCCAGTCAACCTCGAGCCTACAATGAGCAGTTCTTC. Its translation is CASQPRAYNEQFF.

The rearrangement uses TRBV29-1 and TRBJ1-2, with TRBD1 as a possible D gene (5 bases). CDR1 SQVTM and CDR2 ANQGSEA come from the germline V gene. V lost 5 bases and J lost 1, with 17 bases in between. This CDR3 region has 15 residues. Here the CDR3 DNA reads TGCAGCGTTTCCCCTGGGGTCGGGGGTAACTATGGCTACACCTTC. It codes for CSVSPGVGGNYGYTF.

The chain employs TRBV6-1 and TRBJ2-2, with TRBD1 matching over 8 bases. CDR3 size: 18 residues. Germline V gene lookup returns CDR1 MNHNS and CDR2 SASEGT. The V gene end was trimmed by 4 bases and the J gene end by 0 bases; junction bases not matched to a gene: 10. The CDR3 nucleotides read TGTGCCAGCAGTGTTCGACAGGGGCAATTCGCGAACACCGGGGAGCTGTTTTTT. It specifies CASSVRQGQFANTGELFF.

The chain employs TRBV7-2 and TRBJ1-2, with a possible D match to TRBD1 (6 bases). The CDR3 sequence is 14 residues long. Trimming took off 2 bases at V and 12 bases at J, with 19 bases between the two ends. From germline, CDR1 is SGHTA and CDR2 FQGNSA. CDR3 in DNA: TGTGCCAGCAGCTTAAGCAGTGCAGGGGAGCCCGACACCTTC. It specifies CASSLSSAGEPDTF.

This rearrangement joins TRBV7-9 to TRBJ1-4, with 9 bases that match TRBD1. Per the germline V gene, CDR1 is SEHNR and CDR2 is FQNEAQ (reference sequence). The CDR3 totals 15 residues. The V segment lost 4 bases and the J segment 4 bases; nucleotides outside the gene matches: 4. The CDR3 loop is CASSSTGGVNEKLFF. DNA of the CDR3: TGTGCCAGCAGCTCGACAGGGGGAGTTAATGAAAAACTGTTTTTT.

The V gene is TRBV6-5, the J gene TRBJ1-5; no clear D. Germline CDR1 MNHEY, CDR2 SVGAGI. Trimming cost V 5 bases and J 4 bases, with 12 bases left between them. The CDR3 has 14 residues. The CDR3 spells CASSKDGINQPQHF. CDR3 coding DNA: TGTGCCAGCAGTAAAGACGGGATAAATCAGCCCCAGCATTTT.